This is a list of T cell receptor beta chains from one sample in a study of blood T cell repertoires in COVID-19. The protocol was immunoSEQ multiplex PCR, while the TCRdb copy is restricted to in-frame clones and leaves out a portion. The table shows about 460,000 clones, with around nine tenths occurring only once. The sequencing sample was made of PBMCs or T cells enriched from blood (not recorded which). Receptors originate from a woman aged 55-69 years who had recovered from COVID-19. CDR3s leave out the opening cysteine and the closing phenylalanine or tryptophan.

J,V,CDR3
TRBJ2-1,TRBV19,ASIDLAGGPRHEQF
TRBJ2-3,TRBV7-2,ASSLASGGFTDTQY
TRBJ2-1,TRBV27,ASSLTGVPYNEQF
TRBJ2-7,TRBV5-6,ASSLRRTSYGEQY
TRBJ2-3,TRBV19,ATALSGGSTDTQY
TRBJ1-6,TRBV5-1,ASSLQGHNSPLH
TRBJ2-5,TRBV2,ASTRGLRETQY
TRBJ2-3,TRBV6-4,ASTAGGLGSTQY
TRBJ2-5,TRBV5-1,ASSFTRLAGGETQY
TRBJ1-2,TRBV29-1,SVRGGASNGYT
TRBJ1-6,TRBV19,ASSITAKRENSPLH
TRBJ2-3,TRBV21-1,ASSPKGGVRTDTQY
TRBJ1-1,TRBV19,ASSIEQPGAEAF
TRBJ2-3,TRBV5-4,ASSGGAGGLTDTQY
TRBJ2-6,TRBV9,ASSPPGQGSSGANVLT
TRBJ2-3,TRBV30,AWSTGGIADTQY
TRBJ1-3,TRBV6-5,ASSSPGTGIDTIY
TRBJ2-1,TRBV7-9,ASSLVTTMEQF
TRBJ2-6,TRBV28,ASSLTGIRTNVLT